Listed below are T cell receptor beta chains from one sample, sequenced in a study of shared T cell receptors in the human thymus. Some clones are missing from TCRdb's copy, which holds only in-frame ones; the method was immunoSEQ multiplex PCR. The table lists about 660,000 clones, more than 75% of them singletons. These same records also appear under a second study, on human thymus T cells.

Sequenced: thymocytes. The receptors come from a boy younger than two with a congenital heart defect. Both conserved end residues are part of each CDR3. Fields, in order: J gene, V gene, D gene, clone size, CDR3 DNA, CDR3 protein. D genes are given only for firm matches. The size entry is marked missing in some rows and otherwise reads once, few, many or a size class.

TRBJ2-3 | TRBV5-1 | TRBD2 | - | TGCGCCAGCAGCTTGGCCGAACAGGGACTAGCGGGGGTTAGGGGGCAGTATTTT | CASSLAEQGLAGVRGQYF
TRBJ1-1 | TRBV7-9 | - | once | TGTGCCAGCAGCCCCGCCGAGCGGGAGAACACTGAAGCTTTCTTT | CASSPAERENTEAFF
TRBJ1-2 | TRBV6-5 | - | - | TGTGCCAGCAGTTACTCGGGGGGGGGTTCGGATGGCTACACCTTC | CASSYSGGGSDGYTF
TRBJ2-3 | TRBV6-5 | TRBD2 | - | TGTGCCAGCAGTTCTAGCGGGATTCCGAAGTCAGATACGCAGTATTTT | CASSSSGIPKSDTQYF
TRBJ2-7 | TRBV2 | TRBD2 | - | TGTGCCAGCAGTGAAGTTGTAAGTTCCCGGGAGGGCCACGAGCAGTACTTC | CASSEVVSSREGHEQYF
TRBJ1-1 | TRBV5-5 | - | - | TGTGCCAGCAGCTTGTTATCCGGGAGGGGGTACGGTGAAGCTTTCTTT | CASSLLSGRGYGEAFF
TRBJ2-2 | TRBV11-2 | - | - | TGTGCCAGCAGCATAACTCCCTCGAACACCGGGGAGCTGTTTTTT | CASSITPSNTGELFF
TRBJ2-3 | TRBV6-7 | TRBD1 | - | TGTGCCAGCAGTTCACTCTTGGGACAGGAGACAGATACGCAGTATTTT | CASSSLLGQETDTQYF
TRBJ1-6 | TRBV4-1 | - | - | TGCGCCAGCAGCCAAGGAAGTTTGGTTCTGGGACTGAAGGCACCCCTCCACTTT | CASSQGSLVLGLKAPLHF
TRBJ2-1 | TRBV5-1 | TRBD2 | - | TGCGCCAGCAGCTTGGACTCGGGGGGGTATGAGCAGTTCTTC | CASSLDSGGYEQFF
TRBJ2-2 | TRBV27 | - | - | TGTGCCAGCAGTTTTGATCCCGGGAGTGTGGGCGGGGAGCTGTTTTTT | CASSFDPGSVGGELFF
TRBJ2-7 | TRBV5-8 | - | few | TGTGCCAGCAGCAACGGACGGGGAACCGACGAGCAGTACTTC | CASSNGRGTDEQYF
TRBJ1-2 | TRBV13 | - | - | TGTGCCAGCAGCCCCGGTCACGGGTACGACTATGGCTACACCTTC | CASSPGHGYDYGYTF
TRBJ1-1 | TRBV21-1 | - | - | TGTGCCAGCAGACGAAGGGGGGGGAACACTGAAGCTTTCTTT | CASRRRGGNTEAFF
TRBJ2-5 | TRBV27 | TRBD1 | - | TGTGCCAGCAGGGACAGGCAAGAGACCCAGTACTTC | CASRDRQETQYF
TRBJ2-5 | TRBV28 | - | - | TGTGCCAGCAGTTTAAATCAACAAGAGACCCAGTACTTC | CASSLNQQETQYF
TRBJ2-2 | TRBV7-9 | TRBD1 | once | TGTGCCAGCAGCCCGGGACAGGCGAACACCGGGGAGCTGTTTTTT | CASSPGQANTGELFF
TRBJ1-4 | TRBV5-1 | TRBD1 | - | TGCGCCAGCCGAACAGGGGGTAATGAAAAACTGTTTTTT | CASRTGGNEKLFF
TRBJ1-6 | TRBV4-3 | - | - | TGCGCCAGCAGCCAAGACCGCGCCTATAATTCACCCCTCCACTTT | CASSQDRAYNSPLHF
TRBJ1-1 | TRBV6-5 | - | - | TGTGCCAGCAGTTCGGGACACATGAACACTGAAGCTTTCTTT | CASSSGHMNTEAFF
TRBJ2-7 | TRBV19 | TRBD1 | - | TGTGCCAGTAGTATGGGGACAGGGAATGCCTACGAGCAGTACTTC | CASSMGTGNAYEQYF
TRBJ1-4 | TRBV27 | - | - | TGTGCCAGCAGTTTATTAAGCCGGGGTAATGAAAAACTGTTTTTT | CASSLLSRGNEKLFF
TRBJ2-1 | TRBV6-6 | TRBD2 | - | TGTGCCAGCAGTTCCTCAGTAGCGGGAGGGGGCAATGAGCAGTTCTTC | CASSSSVAGGGNEQFF